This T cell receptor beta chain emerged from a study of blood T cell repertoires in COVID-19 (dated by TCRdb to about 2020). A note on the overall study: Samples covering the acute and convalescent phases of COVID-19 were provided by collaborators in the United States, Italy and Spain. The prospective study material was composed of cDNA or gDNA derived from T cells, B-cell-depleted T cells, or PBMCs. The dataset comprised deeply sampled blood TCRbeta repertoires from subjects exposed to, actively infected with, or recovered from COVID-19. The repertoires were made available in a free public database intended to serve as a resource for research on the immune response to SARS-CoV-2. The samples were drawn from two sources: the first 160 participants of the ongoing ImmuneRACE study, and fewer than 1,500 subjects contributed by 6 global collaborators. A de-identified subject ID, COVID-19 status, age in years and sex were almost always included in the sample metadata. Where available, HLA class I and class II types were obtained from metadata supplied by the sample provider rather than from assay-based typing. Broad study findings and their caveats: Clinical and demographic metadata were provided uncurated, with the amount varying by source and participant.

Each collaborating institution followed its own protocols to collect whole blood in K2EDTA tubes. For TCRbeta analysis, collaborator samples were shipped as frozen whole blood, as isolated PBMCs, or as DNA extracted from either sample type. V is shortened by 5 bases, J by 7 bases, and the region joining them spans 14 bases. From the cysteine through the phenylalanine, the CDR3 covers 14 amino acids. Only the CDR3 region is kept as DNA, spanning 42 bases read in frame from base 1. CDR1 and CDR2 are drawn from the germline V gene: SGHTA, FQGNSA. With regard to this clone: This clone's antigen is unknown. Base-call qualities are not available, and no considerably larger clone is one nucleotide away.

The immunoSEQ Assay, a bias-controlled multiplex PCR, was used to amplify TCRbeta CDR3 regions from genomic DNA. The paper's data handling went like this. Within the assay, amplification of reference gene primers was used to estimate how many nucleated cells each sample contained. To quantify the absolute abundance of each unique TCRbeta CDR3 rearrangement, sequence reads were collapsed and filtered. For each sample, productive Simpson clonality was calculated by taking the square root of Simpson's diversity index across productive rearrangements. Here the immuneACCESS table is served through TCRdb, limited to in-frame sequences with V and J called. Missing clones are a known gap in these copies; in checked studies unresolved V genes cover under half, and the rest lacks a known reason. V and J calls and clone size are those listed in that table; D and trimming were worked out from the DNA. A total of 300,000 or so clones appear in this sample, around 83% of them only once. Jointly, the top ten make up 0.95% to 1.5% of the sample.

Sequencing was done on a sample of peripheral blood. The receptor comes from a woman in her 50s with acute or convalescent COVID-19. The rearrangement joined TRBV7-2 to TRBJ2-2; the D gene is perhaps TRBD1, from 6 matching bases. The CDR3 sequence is CASSPPARGGELFF. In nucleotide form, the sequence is TGTGCCAGCAGCCCCCCCGCCAGGGGCGGGGAGCTGTTTTTT.